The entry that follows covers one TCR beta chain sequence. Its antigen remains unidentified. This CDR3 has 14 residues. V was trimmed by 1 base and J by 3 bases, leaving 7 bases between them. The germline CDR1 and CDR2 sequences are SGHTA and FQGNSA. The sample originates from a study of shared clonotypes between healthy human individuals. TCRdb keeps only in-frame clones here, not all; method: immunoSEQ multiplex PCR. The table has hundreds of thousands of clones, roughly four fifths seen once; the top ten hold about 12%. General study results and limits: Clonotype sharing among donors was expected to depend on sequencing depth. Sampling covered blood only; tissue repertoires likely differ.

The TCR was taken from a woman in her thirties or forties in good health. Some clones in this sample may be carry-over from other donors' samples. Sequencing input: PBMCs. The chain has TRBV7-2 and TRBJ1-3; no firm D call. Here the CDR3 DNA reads TGTGCCAGCAGCTTAGAGTCAGGTGGAAACACCATATATTTT. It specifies CASSLESGGNTIYF.